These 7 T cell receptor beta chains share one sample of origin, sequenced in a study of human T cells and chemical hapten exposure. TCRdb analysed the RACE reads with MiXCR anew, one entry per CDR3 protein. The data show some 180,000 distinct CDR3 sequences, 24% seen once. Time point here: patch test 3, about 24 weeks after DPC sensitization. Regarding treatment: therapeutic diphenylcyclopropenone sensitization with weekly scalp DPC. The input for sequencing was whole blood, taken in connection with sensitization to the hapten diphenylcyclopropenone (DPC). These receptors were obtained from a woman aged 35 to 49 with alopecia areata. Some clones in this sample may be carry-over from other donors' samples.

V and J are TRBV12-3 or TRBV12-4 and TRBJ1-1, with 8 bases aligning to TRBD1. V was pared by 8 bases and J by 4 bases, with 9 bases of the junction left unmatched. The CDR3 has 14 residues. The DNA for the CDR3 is TGTGCCAGCTGCGGACAGGGTAAAACCACTGAAGCTTTCTTT. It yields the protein CASCGQGKTTEAFF.

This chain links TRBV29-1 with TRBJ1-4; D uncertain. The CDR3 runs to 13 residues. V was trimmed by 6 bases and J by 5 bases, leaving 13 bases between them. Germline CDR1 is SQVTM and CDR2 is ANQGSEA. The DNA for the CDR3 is TGCAGCGTCGCCGGGGTTCGAAATGAAAAACTGTTTTTT. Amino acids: CSVAGVRNEKLFF.

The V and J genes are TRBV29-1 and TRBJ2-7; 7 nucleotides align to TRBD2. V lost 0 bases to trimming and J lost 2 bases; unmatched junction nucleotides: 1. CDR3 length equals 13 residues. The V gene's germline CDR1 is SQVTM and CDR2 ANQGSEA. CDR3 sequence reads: CSVEELAAYEQYF. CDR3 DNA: TGCAGCGTTGAAGAGCTAGCGGCCTACGAGCAGTACTTC.

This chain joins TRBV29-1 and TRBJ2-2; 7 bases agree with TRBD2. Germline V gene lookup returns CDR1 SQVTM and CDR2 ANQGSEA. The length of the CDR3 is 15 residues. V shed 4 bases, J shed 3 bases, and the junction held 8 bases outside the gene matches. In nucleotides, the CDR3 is TGCAGCGTTGGGGTCGGGGGGAGTCACACCGGGGAGCTGTTTTTT. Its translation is CSVGVGGSHTGELFF.

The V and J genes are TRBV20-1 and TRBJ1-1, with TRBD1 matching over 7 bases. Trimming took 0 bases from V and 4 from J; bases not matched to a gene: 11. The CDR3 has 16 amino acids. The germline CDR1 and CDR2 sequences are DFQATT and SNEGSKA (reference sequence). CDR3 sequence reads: CSARERGRSGGTEAFF. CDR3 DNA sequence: TGCAGTGCTAGAGAACGGGGTAGGTCAGGGGGCACTGAAGCTTTCTTT.

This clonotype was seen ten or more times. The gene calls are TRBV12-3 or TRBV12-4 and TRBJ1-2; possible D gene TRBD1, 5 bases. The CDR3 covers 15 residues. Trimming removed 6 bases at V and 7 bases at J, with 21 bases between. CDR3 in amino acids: CASSPFEGAPSGYTF. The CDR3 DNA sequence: TGTGCCAGCAGCCCCTTCGAAGGGGCTCCTAGTGGCTACACCTTC.

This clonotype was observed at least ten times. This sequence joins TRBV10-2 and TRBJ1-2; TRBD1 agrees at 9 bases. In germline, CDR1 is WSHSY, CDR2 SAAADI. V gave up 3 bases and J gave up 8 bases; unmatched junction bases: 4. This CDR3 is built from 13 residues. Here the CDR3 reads CASSDTGGRGYTF. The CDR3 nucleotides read TGCGCCAGCAGTGACACAGGGGGCCGCGGCTACACCTTC.